This section outlines one T cell receptor beta chain sequence together with its context. This sample is drawn from a study of blood T cell repertoires in COVID-19. Study as a whole: Acute-phase and convalescent COVID-19 samples originated in the United States, Italy and Spain. The cDNA or gDNA used as material had been derived from T cells, B-cell-depleted T cells, or PBMCs.

Some clones are missing from TCRdb's copy, which holds only in-frame ones; the method was immunoSEQ multiplex PCR. The profile shows 65,000 to 100,000 clones, about 82% of them singletons. The CDR3 length is 13 residues. Trimming cost V 4 bases and J 2 bases, with 8 bases left between them. Germline assignment: CDR1 MDHEN and CDR2 SYDVKM. V and J are TRBV28 and TRBJ1-2; maybe TRBD1 (5 bases). This clonotype was obtained from a woman at least 80 years old with acute or convalescent COVID-19. Input material: peripheral blood. CDR3 bases: TGTGCCAGCAGTTCGGGGGACAACTATGGCTACACCTTC. It codes for CASSSGDNYGYTF.